Presented here are 11 T cell receptor beta chains from one specimen sequenced in a study of glioma-infiltrating T cells after dendritic cell vaccination. Measured with immunoSEQ multiplex PCR; TCRdb has only the in-frame clones, and not every one. The sample has more than 95,000 clones, roughly 81% seen once. The starting material was blood, obtained before dendritic cell vaccination. The receptors come from a human donor with glioblastoma.

The genes are TRBV7-9 and TRBJ2-2; maybe TRBD2 (6 bases). V lost 7 bases and J 6 bases, leaving 15 bases between the germline ends. The CDR3 totals 14 residues. Looked up from germline, CDR1 is SEHNR and CDR2 is FQNEAQ (reference sequence). For the CDR3, the DNA is TGTGCCAGCACTCGCGGAGGGTCTCCCGGGGAGCTGTTTTTT. It specifies CASTRGGSPGELFF.

V is TRBV29-1 and J is TRBJ1-2; D possibly corresponds to TRBD1 (6 bases). CDR1 is SQVTM, CDR2 ANQGSEA, per germline. V lost 4 bases and J lost 6, with 12 bases in between. This CDR3 region has 12 residues. The CDR3: CSVVRRGDGYTF. The CDR3 bases are TGCAGCGTTGTCCGCAGGGGAGATGGCTACACCTTC. The full variable domain, completed using reference TRBV29-1 and TRBJ1-2, is SAVISQKPSRDICQRGTSLTIQCQVDSQVTMMFWYRQQPGQSLTLIATANQGSEATYESGFVIDKFPISRPNLTFSTLTVSNMSPEDSSIYLCSVVRRGDGYTFGSGTRLTVV.

The chain carries TRBV11-2 and TRBJ2-7, with 13 bases lining up with TRBD2. Looked up from germline, CDR1 is SGHAT and CDR2 is FQNNGV. CDR3 length equals 18 residues. The V gene end was trimmed by 5 bases and the J gene end by 3 bases; junction bases not matched to a gene: 13. The CDR3 DNA sequence: TGTGCCAGCAGCCCACCTGGACTAGCGGGGGACGTGGGCTACGAGCAGTACTTC. Amino acids: CASSPPGLAGDVGYEQYF.

The chain couples TRBV11-1 to TRBJ2-2, with D possibly being TRBD2 (5 bases). The CDR3 is 16 amino acids. CDR1 is SGHAT, CDR2 FQDESV, per germline (reference sequence). The V gene lost 5 bases and the J gene lost 0 bases, with 13 bases spanning the gap. This chain's CDR3 is CASSQRFGANTGELFF. CDR3 sequence (DNA): TGTGCCAGCAGCCAACGGTTCGGGGCGAACACCGGGGAGCTGTTTTTT.

This chain connects TRBV7-6 to TRBJ1-1, with a tentative D call TRBD1 (6 bases). The CDR3 extends over 14 amino acids. The germline V gene has CDR1 SGHVS and CDR2 FNYEAQ. Trimming removed 1 base at V and 4 bases at J, with 10 bases between. For the CDR3, the DNA is TGTGCCAGCAGCTTAGGCAGGGGTAGCACTGAAGCTTTCTTT. Its translation is CASSLGRGSTEAFF.

This clone was detected only a few times. The genes are TRBV9 and TRBJ2-1; 9 bases map to TRBD1. CDR3 length: 17 amino acids. V lost 2 bases to trimming and J lost 3 bases; unmatched junction nucleotides: 9. Germline V gene sequence: CDR1 SGDLS, CDR2 YYNGEE. The CDR3 loop is CASSVDRGSNNYNEQFF. The CDR3 coding sequence is TGTGCCAGCAGCGTTGACAGGGGGTCCAACAACTACAATGAGCAGTTCTTC.

V usage is TRBV7-8 and J usage is TRBJ2-3; tentatively, D is TRBD1 (5 bases). CDR1 is SGHVS and CDR2 is FQNEAQ in the germline V gene. V lost 5 bases and J lost 1, with 22 bases in between. CDR3 length: 18 amino acids. DNA for the CDR3: TGTGCCAGCAGCCCAGGGCGGTCCCGGCGGTTGGGCACAGATACGCAGTATTTT. This sequence encodes CASSPGRSRRLGTDTQYF.

V gene TRBV27 combines with J gene TRBJ2-6; D gene ambiguous. The CDR3 loop spans 15 amino acids. The V end was cut by 2 bases, the J end by 0 bases, with 5 bases between. The germline V gene has CDR1 MNHEY and CDR2 SMNVEV (reference sequence). CDR3 loop: CASSLRVSGANVLTF. The CDR3 coding sequence is TGTGCCAGCAGTTTACGAGTCTCTGGGGCCAACGTCCTGACTTTC.

The DNA for the CDR3 is TGCGCCAGCAGCGCAGCGGGGGGGTGGGATGAGCAGTTCTTC. As protein: CASSAAGGWDEQFF. The chain recombines TRBV5-1 with TRBJ2-1; 10 positions match TRBD2. Germline lookup yields CDR1 SGHRS and CDR2 YFSETQ. V shed 4 bases and J 8 bases; nucleotides not matched to a gene: 6. This CDR3 is 14 amino acids long.

The chain joins TRBV5-4 to TRBJ2-7; 7 bases agree with TRBD2. From germline, CDR1 is SGHNT and CDR2 YYREEE (reference sequence). J was trimmed by 2 bases and V by 4 bases; bases with no gene match: 9. The CDR3 has 15 residues. The CDR3 spells CASSPQAGEPYEQYF. The CDR3 coding sequence is TGTGCCAGCAGCCCGCAGGCGGGGGAACCCTACGAGCAGTACTTC.

This clone has just one count. The chain combines TRBV9 with TRBJ2-3; 8 bases are shared with TRBD2. CDR1 SGDLS and CDR2 YYNGEE come from the germline V gene. This CDR3 spans 17 amino acids. V lost 0 bases and J lost 6; bases outside the gene matches: 12. CDR3 amino acids: CASSVGISGAPADTQYF. CDR3 DNA: TGTGCCAGCAGCGTAGGGATTAGCGGGGCTCCAGCGGATACGCAGTATTTT.